A single sample gave rise to the 21 T cell receptor beta chains below, sequenced in a study of PD-1 blockade in classical Hodgkin lymphoma. Method: immunoSEQ multiplex PCR; TCRdb's copy keeps in-frame clones and lacks some. This repertoire shows just under 10,000 clones, roughly 80% found once; its top ten account for approximately 47%. Time point indicated: cycle 4 day 1 (C4D1), after around six weeks of nivolumab. Each of the patients experienced relapse following autologous stem cell transplantation, and their brentuximab vedotin exposure differed. This specimen consisted of peripheral blood mononuclear cells (PBMCs), obtained before the fourth cycle of nivolumab. The receptors stem from a human donor with classical Hodgkin lymphoma.

The V and J genes are TRBV19 and TRBJ2-2; the D gene is possibly TRBD1 (6 bases). CDR1 LNHDA and CDR2 SQIVND come from the germline V gene (reference sequence). Between the trimmed V and J ends, which lost 2 bases and 1 base, there was a span of 8 bases. This CDR3 spans 15 amino acids. CDR3 sequence reads: CASSILGQNTGELFF. DNA of the CDR3: TGTGCCAGTAGTATATTGGGACAGAACACCGGGGAGCTGTTTTTT.

This clone was detected only once. This chain links TRBV7-9 with TRBJ2-1; 8 bases align to TRBD2. This CDR3 comprises 15 residues. J gave up 3 bases and V 5 bases, and 6 bases lay outside the gene matches. Germline loops: CDR1 SEHNR, CDR2 FQNEAQ (reference sequence). The CDR3 nucleotides read TGTGCCAGCAGCGCGCTAGCGGGCTTCTACAATGAGCAGTTCTTC. The encoded protein is CASSALAGFYNEQFF.

The rearrangement uses TRBV5-8 and TRBJ2-3, with a possible D match to TRBD2 (6 bases). Deletions cut 1 base from V and 6 bases from J, with 15 bases between. Germline-derived CDR1 and CDR2 are SGHTS and YDEGEE. This CDR3 spans 15 amino acids. The CDR3 is CASSLSGLKVDTQYF. As DNA, the CDR3 is TGTGCCAGCAGCTTGTCGGGACTGAAGGTGGATACGCAGTATTTT.

This chain uses TRBV7-9 with TRBJ1-5, with D possibly being TRBD1 (5 bases). This CDR3 has 19 amino acids. Germline CDR1 SEHNR, CDR2 FQNEAQ (reference sequence). V lost 2 bases, J lost 2 bases, and 22 bases lay in between. Here the CDR3 DNA reads TGTGCCAGCAGCTTATGTCGACAGTCCCAACGTCTTTGCAATCAGCCCCAGCATTTT. Encoded protein: CASSLCRQSQRLCNQPQHF.

The chain combines TRBV4-1 with TRBJ1-2; D is perhaps TRBD1 (6 bases). CDR3 size: 17 residues. The V and J ends lost 0 bases and 2 bases respectively, with 16 bases between them. Germline V lookup: CDR1 MGHRA, CDR2 YSYEKL. CDR3 DNA sequence: TGCGCCAGCAGCCAAGAAATGACAGGAGCAAGAAACTATGGCTACACCTTC. As protein: CASSQEMTGARNYGYTF.

This rearrangement joins TRBV11-2 to TRBJ2-7; the match to TRBD2 covers 13 bases. The germline gives CDR1 SGHAT, CDR2 FQNNGV. The CDR3 is 19 residues long. V dropped 0 bases and J dropped 2; count of bases not matched to a gene: 10. The CDR3 sequence: CASSLEILAGGQGPYEQYF. The DNA of the CDR3 is TGTGCCAGCAGCTTAGAAATACTAGCGGGAGGGCAAGGGCCCTACGAGCAGTACTTC.

The rearrangement uses TRBV6-5 and TRBJ2-5, with 12 bases fitting TRBD2. The CDR3 runs 15 residues. The V segment lost 7 bases and the J segment 1 base; nucleotides outside the gene matches: 4. The V gene's germline CDR1 is MNHEY and CDR2 SVGAGI. CDR3 bases: TGTGCCAGCAAAGGGACTAGCGGGCCCCAAGAGACCCAGTACTTC. It encodes CASKGTSGPQETQYF.

This chain uses TRBV5-1 with TRBJ1-5; 9 bases line up with TRBD1. The V segment lost 4 bases and the J segment 4 bases; nucleotides outside the gene matches: 6. In germline, CDR1 is SGHRS, CDR2 YFSETQ. The CDR3 has 15 amino acids. CDR3 sequence (DNA): TGCGCCAGCAGCCCGCAGACAGGGGGAAATCAGCCCCAGCATTTT. Amino acid sequence: CASSPQTGGNQPQHF.

J is TRBJ2-7 and V is TRBV19; possibly TRBD1 for D (5 bases). Germline V gene data show CDR1 as LNHDA and CDR2 as SQIVND (reference sequence). V lost 5 bases, J lost 0 bases, and 8 bases lay in between. This CDR3 spans 13 amino acids. The CDR3 region is CASSEDISYEQYF. CDR3 bases: TGTGCCAGTAGTGAGGACATCTCCTACGAGCAGTACTTC.

This clone turned up a few times. CDR3 region: CASTGTGVTEAFF. The CDR3 bases are TGCGCCAGCACCGGGACAGGGGTTACTGAAGCTTTCTTT. The chain uses TRBV5-1 and TRBJ1-1, with 10 bases that match TRBD1. V was pared by 6 bases and J by 5 bases, with 4 bases of the junction left unmatched. In germline, CDR1 is SGHRS, CDR2 YFSETQ. This CDR3 is 13 amino acids long.

Only one count was recorded for this clone. The genes are TRBV5-1 and TRBJ2-2; a possible D gene is TRBD1 (5 bases). The CDR3 has 18 amino acids. Per the germline V gene, CDR1 is SGHRS and CDR2 is YFSETQ. Trimming left V 0 bases short and J 0 bases short, with 15 bases between. The CDR3, as DNA: TGCGCCAGCAGCTTGGCATATCTCAGGGTATCGAACACCGGGGAGCTGTTTTTT. Amino acids: CASSLAYLRVSNTGELFF. The whole variable domain, remainder taken from reference TRBV5-1 and TRBJ2-2, is KAGVTQTPRYLIKTRGQQVTLSCSPISGHRSVSWYQQTPGQGLQFLFEYFSETQRNKGNFPGRFSGRQFSNSRSEMNVSTLELGDSALYLCASSLAYLRVSNTGELFFGEGSRLTVL.

The V and J genes are TRBV6-1 and TRBJ2-1, with TRBD2 matching 10 bases. This CDR3 has 16 amino acids. CDR1 is MNHNS and CDR2 is SASEGT in the germline V gene. The V segment lost 4 bases and the J segment 8 bases; nucleotides outside the gene matches: 11. The CDR3 protein is CASSALGSGREYEQFF. The CDR3 bases are TGTGCCAGCAGTGCCCTCGGGAGCGGGAGGGAGTATGAGCAGTTCTTC.

With respect to this clone: This same CDR3 is encoded by further DNA sequences in the sample. This chain links TRBV6-5 with TRBJ2-7, with a possible D match to TRBD1 (5 bases). CDR1 MNHEY and CDR2 SVGAGI come from the germline V gene. This CDR3 contains 16 residues. The ends were cut back, 0 bases at V and 6 bases at J, with 18 bases in the middle. This CDR3 reads CASSYSRASGLFEQYF. CDR3 sequence (DNA): TGTGCCAGCAGTTACTCCCGGGCATCAGGGTTATTCGAGCAGTACTTC.

The rearrangement links TRBV7-8 to TRBJ2-3; 13 positions match TRBD2. The V segment lost 5 bases and the J segment 1 base; nucleotides outside the gene matches: 3. Germline V gene sequence: CDR1 SGHVS, CDR2 FQNEAQ. The CDR3 length is 16 residues. The DNA of the CDR3 is TGTGCCAGCAGCCGGACTAGCGGGGGAGGCACAGATACGCAGTATTTT. Amino acid sequence: CASSRTSGGGTDTQYF.

The rearrangement uses TRBV29-1 and TRBJ1-2; 7 positions match TRBD1. Per germline, CDR1 SQVTM and CDR2 ANQGSEA. Trimming at V came to 3 bases and at J to 9 bases, leaving 4 bases not matched to a gene. The CDR3 spans 11 residues. CDR3 DNA sequence: TGCAGCGTTGAGAGGGGACAGAGCTACACCTTC. It yields the protein CSVERGQSYTF.

J is TRBJ1-3 and V is TRBV29-1; D not resolved. The CDR3 contains 12 residues. Trimming left V 7 bases short and J 7 bases short, with 14 bases between. CDR1 and CDR2 from the germline V gene are SQVTM and ANQGSEA. The CDR3 loop is CSASSGKNTIYF. CDR3 sequence (DNA): TGCAGCGCCTCGAGCGGGAAGAACACCATATATTTT.

The chain carries TRBV7-3 and TRBJ2-1; 11 bases are a match to TRBD2. V dropped 8 bases and J dropped 12; count of bases not matched to a gene: 9. This CDR3 is 13 amino acids long. Germline CDR1 and CDR2: SGHTA and FQGTGA. The CDR3 DNA reads TGTGCCAGCGGGCTAGCGGGGGGTCCGCTGCAGTTCTTC. Translated, it gives CASGLAGGPLQFF.

The V gene is TRBV11-2, the J gene TRBJ2-5; D perhaps matches TRBD2 (6 bases). Between the trimmed V and J ends, which lost 7 bases and 2 bases, there was a span of 14 bases. There are 14 residues in the CDR3. CDR1 and CDR2 from the germline V gene are SGHAT and FQNNGV. The CDR3 loop reads CASNMGGEQETQYF. The CDR3, as DNA: TGTGCCAGCAACATGGGAGGTGAACAAGAGACCCAGTACTTC.

V and J are TRBV7-6 and TRBJ1-1; 7 bases fit TRBD1. The V segment lost 2 bases and the J segment 2 bases; nucleotides outside the gene matches: 2. This CDR3 is 14 amino acids long. Germline V CDR1 and CDR2: SGHVS, FNYEAQ. In DNA form, the CDR3 reads TGTGCCAGCAGCTTACGACAGGGAAACACTGAAGCTTTCTTT. Its protein product is CASSLRQGNTEAFF. Complete variable domain (other parts from reference TRBV7-6 and TRBJ1-1): GAGVSQSPRYKVTKRGQDVALRCDPISGHVSLYWYRQALGQGPEFLTYFNYEAQQDKSGLPNDRFSAERPEGSISTLTIQRTEQRDSAMYRCASSLRQGNTEAFFGQGTRLTVV.

The sample holds a few counts of this clone. The chain uses TRBV19 and TRBJ1-2; D gene uncertain. Trimming removed 0 bases at V and 12 bases at J, with 20 bases between. The germline CDR1 and CDR2 sequences are LNHDA and SQIVND (reference sequence). The CDR3 runs 15 residues. The CDR3 loop reads CASSIDLRAPQKHTF. DNA for the CDR3: TGTGCCAGTAGTATAGATCTACGTGCTCCGCAAAAGCACACCTTC.

The chain employs TRBV19 and TRBJ2-1; 9 positions agree with TRBD1. This CDR3 has 15 residues. Unmatched junction bases numbered 6, after V lost 3 bases and J lost 6 bases. Germline loops: CDR1 LNHDA, CDR2 SQIVND (reference sequence). The CDR3 region is CASSIRDRAINEQFF. CDR3 coding DNA: TGTGCCAGTAGTATTAGGGACAGGGCTATCAATGAGCAGTTCTTC.